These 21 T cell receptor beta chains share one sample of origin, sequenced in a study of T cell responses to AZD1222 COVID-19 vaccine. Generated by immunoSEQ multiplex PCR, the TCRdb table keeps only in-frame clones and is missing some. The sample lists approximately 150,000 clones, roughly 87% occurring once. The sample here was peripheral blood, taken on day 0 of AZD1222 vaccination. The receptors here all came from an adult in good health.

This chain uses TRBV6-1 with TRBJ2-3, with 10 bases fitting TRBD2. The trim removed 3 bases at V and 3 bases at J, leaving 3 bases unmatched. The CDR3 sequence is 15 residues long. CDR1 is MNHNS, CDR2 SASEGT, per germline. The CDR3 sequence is CASSDSGRVTDTQYF. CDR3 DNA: TGTGCCAGCAGTGACAGCGGGAGGGTTACAGATACGCAGTATTTT.

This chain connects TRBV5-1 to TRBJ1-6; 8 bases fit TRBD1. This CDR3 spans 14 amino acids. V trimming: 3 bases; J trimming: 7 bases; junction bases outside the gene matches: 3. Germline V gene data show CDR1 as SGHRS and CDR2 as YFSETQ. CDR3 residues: CASSYGQGNSPLHF. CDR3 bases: TGCGCCAGCAGCTACGGACAGGGAAATTCACCCCTCCACTTT.

This chain's CDR3 is CASPLRPYEQYF. The CDR3 bases are TGTGCCAGCCCCCTCCGCCCCTACGAGCAGTACTTC. V is TRBV27 and J is TRBJ2-7; D is uncertain. The germline V gene encodes CDR1 MNHEY and CDR2 SMNVEV (reference sequence). This CDR3 contains 12 residues. V was pared by 8 bases and J by 2 bases, with 10 bases between.

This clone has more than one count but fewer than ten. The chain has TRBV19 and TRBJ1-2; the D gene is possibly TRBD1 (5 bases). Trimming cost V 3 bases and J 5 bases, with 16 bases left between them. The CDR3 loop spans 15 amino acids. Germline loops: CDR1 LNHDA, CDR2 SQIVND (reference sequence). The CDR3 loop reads CASSMGPSMPYGYTF. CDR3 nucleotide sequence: TGTGCCAGTAGTATGGGGCCCTCTATGCCATATGGCTACACCTTC.

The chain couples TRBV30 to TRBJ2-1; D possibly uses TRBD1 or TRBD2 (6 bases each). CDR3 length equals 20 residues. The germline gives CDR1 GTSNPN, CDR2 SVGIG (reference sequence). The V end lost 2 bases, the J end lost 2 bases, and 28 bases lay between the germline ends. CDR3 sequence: CAWSSYRVLGGEGPYNEQFF. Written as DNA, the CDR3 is TGTGCCTGGAGTTCATACAGGGTCTTGGGGGGAGAGGGCCCCTACAATGAGCAGTTCTTC.

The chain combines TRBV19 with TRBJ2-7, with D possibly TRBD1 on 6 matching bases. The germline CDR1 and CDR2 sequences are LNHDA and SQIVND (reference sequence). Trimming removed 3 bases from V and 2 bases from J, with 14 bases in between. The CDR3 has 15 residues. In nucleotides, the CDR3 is TGTGCCAGTAGTATGGGCAGGGGACACCCCTACGAGCAGTACTTC. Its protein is CASSMGRGHPYEQYF.

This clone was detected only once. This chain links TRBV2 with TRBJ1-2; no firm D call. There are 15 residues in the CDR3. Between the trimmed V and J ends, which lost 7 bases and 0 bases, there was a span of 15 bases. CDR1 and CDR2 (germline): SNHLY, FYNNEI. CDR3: CASNPSGPTNYGYTF. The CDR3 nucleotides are TGTGCCAGCAACCCCTCCGGGCCAACTAACTATGGCTACACCTTC. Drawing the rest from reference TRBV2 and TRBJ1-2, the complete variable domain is EPEVTQTPSHQVTQMGQEVILRCVPISNHLYFYWYRQILGQKVEFLVSFYNNEISEKSEIFDDQFSVERPDGSNFTLKIRSTKLEDSAMYFCASNPSGPTNYGYTFGSGTRLTVV.

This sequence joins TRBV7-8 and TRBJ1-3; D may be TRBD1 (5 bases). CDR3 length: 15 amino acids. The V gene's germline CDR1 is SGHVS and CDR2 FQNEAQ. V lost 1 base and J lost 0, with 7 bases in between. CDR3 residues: CASSLEGSSGNTIYF. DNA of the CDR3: TGTGCCAGCAGCTTAGAGGGGAGCTCTGGAAACACCATATATTTT.

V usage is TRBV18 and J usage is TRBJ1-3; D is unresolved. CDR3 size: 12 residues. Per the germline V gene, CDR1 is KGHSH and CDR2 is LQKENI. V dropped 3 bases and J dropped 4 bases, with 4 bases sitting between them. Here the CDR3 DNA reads TGTGCCAGCTCACCTCAAGGAAACACCATATATTTT. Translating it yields CASSPQGNTIYF.

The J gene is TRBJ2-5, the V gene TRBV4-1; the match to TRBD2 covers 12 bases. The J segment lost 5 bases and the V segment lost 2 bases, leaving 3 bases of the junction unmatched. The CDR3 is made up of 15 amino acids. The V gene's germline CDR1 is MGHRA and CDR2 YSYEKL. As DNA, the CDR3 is TGCGCCAGCAGCCAATTGACTAGCGGGAGTGAGACCCAGTACTTC. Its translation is CASSQLTSGSETQYF.

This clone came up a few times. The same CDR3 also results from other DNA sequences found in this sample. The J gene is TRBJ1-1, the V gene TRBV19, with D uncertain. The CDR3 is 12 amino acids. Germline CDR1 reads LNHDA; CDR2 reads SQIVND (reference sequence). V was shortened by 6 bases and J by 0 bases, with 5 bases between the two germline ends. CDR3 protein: CASSQLNTEAFF. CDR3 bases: TGTGCCAGTAGCCAACTGAACACTGAAGCTTTCTTT.

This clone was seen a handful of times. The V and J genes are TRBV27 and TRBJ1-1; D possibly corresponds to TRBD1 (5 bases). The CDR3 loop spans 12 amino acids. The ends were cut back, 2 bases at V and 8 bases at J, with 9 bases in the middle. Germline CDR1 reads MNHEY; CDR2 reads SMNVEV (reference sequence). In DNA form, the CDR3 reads TGTGCCAGCAGTTTAATGGGGCGGGAAGCTTTCTTT. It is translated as CASSLMGREAFF.

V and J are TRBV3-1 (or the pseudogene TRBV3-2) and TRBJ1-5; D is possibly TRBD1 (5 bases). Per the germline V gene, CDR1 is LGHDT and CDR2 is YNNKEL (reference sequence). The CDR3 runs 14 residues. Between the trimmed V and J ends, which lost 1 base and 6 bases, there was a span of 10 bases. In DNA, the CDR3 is TGTGCCAGCAGCCAAGGAGGGGAACTTCAGCCCCAGCATTTT. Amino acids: CASSQGGELQPQHF.

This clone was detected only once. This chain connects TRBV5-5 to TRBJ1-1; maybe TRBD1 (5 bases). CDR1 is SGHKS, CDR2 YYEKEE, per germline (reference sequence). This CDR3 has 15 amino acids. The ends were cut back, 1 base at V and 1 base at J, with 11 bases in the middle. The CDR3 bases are TGTGCCAGCAGCTTGAGGGGAGGGAGGAACACTGAAGCTTTCTTT. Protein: CASSLRGGRNTEAFF.

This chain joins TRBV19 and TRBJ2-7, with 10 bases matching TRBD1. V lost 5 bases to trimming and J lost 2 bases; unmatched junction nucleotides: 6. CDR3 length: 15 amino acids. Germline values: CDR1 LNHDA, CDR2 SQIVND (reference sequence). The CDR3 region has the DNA TGTGCCAGTAGTGTGACAGGGGGCGTCACCTACGAGCAGTACTTC. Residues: CASSVTGGVTYEQYF.

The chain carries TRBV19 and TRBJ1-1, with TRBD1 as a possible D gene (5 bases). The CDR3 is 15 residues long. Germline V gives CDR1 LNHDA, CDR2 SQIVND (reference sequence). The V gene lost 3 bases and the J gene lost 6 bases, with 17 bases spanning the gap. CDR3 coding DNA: TGTGCCAGTAGTATTAACTGGGGGGTTCTGGCTGAAGCTTTCTTT. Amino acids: CASSINWGVLAEAFF.

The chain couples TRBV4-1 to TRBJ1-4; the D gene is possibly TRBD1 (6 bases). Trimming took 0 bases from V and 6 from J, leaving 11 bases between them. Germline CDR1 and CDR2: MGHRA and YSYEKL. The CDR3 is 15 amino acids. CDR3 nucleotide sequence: TGCGCCAGCAGCCAAGAGGCCAGGGGACATGAAAAACTGTTTTTT. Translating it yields CASSQEARGHEKLFF.

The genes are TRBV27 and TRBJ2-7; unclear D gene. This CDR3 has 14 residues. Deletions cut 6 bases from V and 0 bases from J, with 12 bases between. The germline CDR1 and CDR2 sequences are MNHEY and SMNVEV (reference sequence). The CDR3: CASRSEEISYEQYF. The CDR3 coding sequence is TGTGCCAGCAGGTCCGAGGAAATCTCCTACGAGCAGTACTTC.

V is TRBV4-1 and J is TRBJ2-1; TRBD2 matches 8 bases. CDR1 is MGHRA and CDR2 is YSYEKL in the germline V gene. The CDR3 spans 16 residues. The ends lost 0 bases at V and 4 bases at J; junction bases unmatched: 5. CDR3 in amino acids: CASSQEGLDGYNEQFF. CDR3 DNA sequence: TGCGCCAGCAGCCAAGAGGGACTAGACGGTTACAATGAGCAGTTCTTC.

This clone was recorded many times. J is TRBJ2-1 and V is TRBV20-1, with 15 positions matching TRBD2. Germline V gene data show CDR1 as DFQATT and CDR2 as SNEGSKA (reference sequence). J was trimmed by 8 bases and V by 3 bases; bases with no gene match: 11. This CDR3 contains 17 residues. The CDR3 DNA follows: TGCAGTGCTAGTGGCGGGACTAGCGGGAGGCCGCGATATGAGCAGTTCTTC. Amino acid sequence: CSASGGTSGRPRYEQFF.

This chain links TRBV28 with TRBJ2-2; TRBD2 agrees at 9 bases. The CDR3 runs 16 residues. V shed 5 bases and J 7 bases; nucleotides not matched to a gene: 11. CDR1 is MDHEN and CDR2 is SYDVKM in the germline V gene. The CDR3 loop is CASSHGTSSRRGELFF. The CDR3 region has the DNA TGTGCCAGCAGTCATGGGACTAGCTCACGACGCGGGGAGCTGTTTTTT. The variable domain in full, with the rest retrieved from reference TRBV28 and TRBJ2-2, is DVKVTQSSRYLVKRTGEKVFLECVQDMDHENMFWYRQDPGLGLRLIYFSYDVKMKEKGDIPEGYSVSREKKERFSLILESASTNQTSMYLCASSHGTSSRRGELFFGEGSRLTVL.